A single sample gave rise to the 2 T cell receptor beta chains below, sequenced in a study of CD8 T cells in Susac syndrome. Random-hexamer reverse transcription was applied to roughly 0.5 to 1 ug RNA. TCRdb ran MiXCR on the immunoSEQ multiplex PCR reads and lists one entry per CDR3 protein. The table includes 100,000 to 150,000 distinct CDR3 sequences, around 75% detected once. Material: CD8+ T cells from PBMCs. These receptors came from a human donor with multiple sclerosis.

The J gene is TRBJ2-1, the V gene TRBV12-3 or TRBV12-4; 11 positions match TRBD2. The V and J ends lost 8 bases and 0 bases, in that order; junction bases with no gene match: 9. The CDR3 is made up of 17 amino acids. The CDR3 nucleotides read TGTGCCAGCTCACTAGCGGGGGTCCGGAGCTCCTACAATGAGCAGTTCTTC. Amino acid sequence: CASSLAGVRSSYNEQFF.

The V and J genes are TRBV27 and TRBJ2-7; 10 nucleotides align to TRBD1. The CDR3 contains 13 residues. The germline V gene has CDR1 MNHEY and CDR2 SMNVEV (reference sequence). V was pared by 5 bases and J by 7 bases, with 5 bases of the junction left unmatched. CDR3 sequence (DNA): TGTGCCAGCAGTAGCGACAGGGGGCGGGAGCAGTACTTC. Its protein is CASSSDRGREQYF.